These 8 T cell receptor beta chains originate from one sample sequenced in a study of T cells in Graves' hyperthyroidism and ophthalmopathy. Researchers took RNA transcripts and amplified the TCR beta CDR3 regions from them. First-round RT-PCR targeting the TCR CDR3 was performed with the HTBI primer set. TCRdb reprocessed the multiplex PCR reads via MiXCR and lists one record per CDR3 protein. There are some 740,000 distinct CDR3 sequences in the sample; around 15% occur only once, and about a tenth lies in the top ten. Sequencing was performed on blood. The receptors stem from a woman in her late teens or twenties with Graves' hyperthyroidism.

The chain is built from TRBV25-1 and TRBJ1-2, with unresolved D. This CDR3 spans 14 amino acids. Germline V gene data show CDR1 as MGHDK and CDR2 as SYGVNS. V lost 4 bases to trimming and J lost 3 bases, with 12 bases between them. The CDR3 nucleotides read TGTGCCAGCAGTGGGCTTTGGGAGCACTATGGCTACACCTTC. Protein product: CASSGLWEHYGYTF.

This clonotype was observed at least ten times. This chain links TRBV2 with TRBJ2-5; possibly TRBD2 for D (5 bases). Trimming left V 5 bases short and J 2 bases short, with 12 bases between. Germline loops: CDR1 SNHLY, CDR2 FYNNEI. This CDR3 spans 14 amino acids. This chain's CDR3 is CASSLGEGQETQYF. The CDR3 coding sequence is TGTGCCAGCAGTCTGGGCGAGGGACAAGAGACCCAGTACTTC. Drawing the rest from reference TRBV2 and TRBJ2-5, the complete variable domain is EPEVTQTPSHQVTQMGQEVILRCVPISNHLYFYWYRQILGQKVEFLVSFYNNEISEKSEIFDDQFSVERPDGSNFTLKIRSTKLEDSAMYFCASSLGEGQETQYFGPGTRLLVL.

This clonotype was observed many times. The chain combines TRBV30 with TRBJ1-4; D call uncertain. Germline CDR1 reads GTSNPN; CDR2 reads SVGIG (reference sequence). The germline V and J ends were trimmed by 1 base and 8 bases, with 5 bases remaining between them. This CDR3 comprises 11 residues. The CDR3 DNA follows: TGTGCCTGGAGTGGAGGGGAAAAACTGTTTTTT. Protein sequence: CAWSGGEKLFF.

With regard to this clonotype: Since a much larger clone is just one base distant, this may be a read error. The chain recombines TRBV10-3 with TRBJ1-5; D is uncertain. The CDR3 extends over 14 amino acids. In germline, CDR1 is ENHRY, CDR2 SYGVKD. CDR3 sequence reads: CAVSREGSNQPQHF. The CDR3 nucleotides read TGTGCCGTCAGCCGCGAGGGTAGCAATCAGCCCCAGCATTTT.

This clonotype was counted only a few times. The V and J genes are TRBV6-2 or TRBV6-3 and TRBJ1-4; tentative D call: TRBD1 (6 bases). V was pared by 8 bases and J by 7 bases, with 11 bases between. This CDR3 region has 12 residues. Germline V CDR1 and CDR2: MNHEY, SVGEGT. CDR3 DNA sequence: TGTGCCAGCGGGGACACGGTTGAAAAACTGTTTTTT. Residues: CASGDTVEKLFF.

V gene TRBV19 combines with J gene TRBJ2-5; TRBD2 is a possible D gene (6 bases). The CDR3 is made up of 16 amino acids. Trimming removed 3 bases from V and 5 bases from J, with 19 bases in between. The germline CDR1 and CDR2 sequences are LNHDA and SQIVND (reference sequence). The CDR3 DNA reads TGTGCCAGTAGTATGTCCAACCCACTAGGAGGGGAGACCCAGTACTTC. This translates into CASSMSNPLGGETQYF. Looking up the rest from reference TRBV19 and TRBJ2-5 gives the full variable domain: DGGITQSPKYLFRKEGQNVTLSCEQNLNHDAMYWYRQDPGQGLRLIYYSQIVNDFQKGDIAEGYSVSREKKESFPLTVTSAQKNPTAFYLCASSMSNPLGGETQYFGPGTRLLVL.

V and J are TRBV6-6 and TRBJ2-5; 8 bases line up with TRBD1. The trim removed 0 bases at V and 1 base at J, leaving 1 base unmatched. Germline CDR1 and CDR2: MNHNY and SVGAGI (reference sequence). CDR3 length equals 15 residues. CDR3: CASSYSDRAQETQYF. CDR3 nucleotides: TGTGCCAGCAGTTACTCGGACAGGGCCCAAGAGACCCAGTACTTC.

Ten or more counts support this clonotype. The chain carries TRBV13 and TRBJ2-7, with 9 bases fitting TRBD1. After removal of 5 bases from V and 3 bases from J, the junction contained 8 bases not matched to a gene. The CDR3 totals 15 residues. Germline V gene sequence: CDR1 PRHDT, CDR2 FYEKMQ (reference sequence). The CDR3 DNA sequence: TGTGCCAGCAGCGCCCCCCGGGACAGGGACTACGAGCAGTACTTC. Translated: CASSAPRDRDYEQYF.